This TCR beta chain was recovered during a study of technical replicates of blood from a few donors. The CDR3 runs 17 residues. Trimming cost V 5 bases and J 1 base; bases outside gene matches: 11. CDR1 is MDHEN and CDR2 is SYDVKM in the germline V gene. TCRdb's table, derived via immunoSEQ multiplex PCR, lists solely in-frame clones and lacks some. The sample contains over 50,000 clones, 85% to 95% of which appear only once. The origin of this receptor is a human donor in good health. Some clones in this sample may be carry-over from other donors' samples. The material sequenced was PBMCs. The V call is TRBV28, the J call TRBJ2-1, with 7 nucleotides matching TRBD2. CDR3 nucleotide sequence: TGTGCCAGCAGTCCTCTGGGCGGGAGCAAATCCTACAATGAGCAGTTCTTC. It yields the protein CASSPLGGSKSYNEQFF.